The 28 T cell receptor beta chains below were found in one sample sequenced in a study of T-cell reconstitution after alpha-beta-depleted transplantation in children. Unique molecular identifiers were incorporated into the prepared TCRbeta library. TCRdb itself ran the PCR reads through MiXCR, one entry per CDR3 protein. The sample comprises 65,000 to 85,000 distinct CDR3 sequences, about 11% of which are singletons, and about 12% rests with the top ten. The sequences come from PBMCs, collected before TCRalphabeta/CD19-depleted stem cell transplant. These receptors were collected from a boy aged 5-17 years with acute myeloid leukemia, due to receive a stem cell transplant.

This clonotype was found many times. V usage is TRBV9 and J usage is TRBJ2-6; no firm D call. The CDR3 is made up of 18 amino acids. V was cut by 0 bases and J by 0 bases, with 13 bases left in between. Per germline, CDR1 SGDLS and CDR2 YYNGEE. CDR3 protein: CASSVADGPPSGANVLTF. In DNA form, the CDR3 reads TGTGCCAGCAGCGTAGCTGACGGGCCCCCCTCTGGGGCCAACGTCCTGACTTTC.

This clonotype occurred many times. The chain joins TRBV20-1 to TRBJ1-1, with 9 bases matching TRBD1. This CDR3 is built from 13 residues. V shed 5 bases, J shed 5 bases, and the junction held 6 bases outside the gene matches. The V gene's germline CDR1 is DFQATT and CDR2 SNEGSKA (reference sequence). In DNA form, the CDR3 reads TGCAGTGCTTCGACAGGGGGGAAAACTGAAGCTTTCTTT. This encodes CSASTGGKTEAFF.

This clonotype was detected ten times or more. V usage is TRBV4-3 and J usage is TRBJ2-1, with 12 bases fitting TRBD2. Germline V gene data show CDR1 as LGHNA and CDR2 as YSLEER. V gave up 0 bases and J gave up 1 base; unmatched junction bases: 10. This CDR3 is 20 amino acids long. The CDR3 region is CASSQEGASGRARSYNEQFF. The CDR3 nucleotides are TGCGCCAGCAGCCAAGAAGGCGCTAGCGGGAGGGCTAGGTCCTACAATGAGCAGTTCTTC.

This clonotype was seen at least ten times. The V gene is TRBV21-1, the J gene TRBJ1-5; the table's D call, TRBD1, has no DNA check behind it. TRBV21-1 is termed a pseudogene. The CDR3 is made up of 21 amino acids. DNA of the CDR3: TGTGCCAGCAGCAAAAGAATGGGCAGGGGAAGGGCGCGCCCGGCAAATCAGCCCCAGCATTTT. Translation: CASSKRMGRGRARPANQPQHF.

This clonotype showed up many times. The rearrangement links TRBV4-1 to TRBJ1-2; D unresolved. V lost 1 base, J lost 7 bases, and 22 bases lay in between. The CDR3 is 17 amino acids. Looked up from germline, CDR1 is MGHRA and CDR2 is YSYEKL. The CDR3: CASSQGLRAPGFSGYTF. The DNA for the CDR3 is TGCGCCAGCAGCCAAGGATTACGGGCTCCAGGATTCTCTGGCTACACCTTC.

This clonotype was picked up a small number of times. The chain carries TRBV4-2 and TRBJ2-3, with 15 bases aligning to TRBD2. This CDR3 region has 19 residues. Trimming removed 0 bases from V and 4 bases from J; junction bases left unmatched: 8. Germline-derived CDR1 and CDR2 are LGHNA and YNFKEQ. CDR3 DNA sequence: TGTGCCAGCAGCCAAGATGGACTAGCGGGAGGGCTTTGGGCAGATACGCAGTATTTT. Translation gives CASSQDGLAGGLWADTQYF.

Many counts were recorded for this clonotype. The chain employs TRBV4-2 and TRBJ2-3, with 9 bases aligning to TRBD2. J was trimmed by 10 bases and V by 0 bases; bases with no gene match: 8. This CDR3 has 15 amino acids. Looked up from germline, CDR1 is LGHNA and CDR2 is YNFKEQ. CDR3 in amino acids: CASSQERGGQVSQYF. The CDR3 region has the DNA TGTGCCAGCAGCCAAGAGCGGGGGGGCCAGGTGTCGCAGTATTTT.

This clonotype was found many times. J is TRBJ1-2 and V is TRBV6-5; D perhaps matches TRBD1 (6 bases). The V and J ends lost 2 bases and 0 bases respectively, with 10 bases between them. The CDR3 runs to 15 residues. CDR1 is MNHEY, CDR2 SVGAGI, per germline. In DNA, the CDR3 is TGTGCCAGCAGTTACGCAGGGGAAACTAACTATGGCTACACCTTC. Translating it yields CASSYAGETNYGYTF.

This clonotype was seen repeatedly, ten times or more. V is TRBV6-5 and J is TRBJ2-3, with D unresolved. Germline CDR1 reads MNHEY; CDR2 reads SVGAGI. The CDR3 has 15 residues. The V gene lost 2 bases and the J gene lost 4 bases, with 13 bases spanning the gap. The chain's CDR3 is CASSYLAPGADTQYF. The CDR3 nucleotides are TGTGCCAGCAGTTACCTTGCCCCCGGCGCAGATACGCAGTATTTT.

The J gene is TRBJ2-3, the V gene TRBV13, with 8 bases aligning to TRBD2. V dropped 2 bases and J dropped 3; count of bases not matched to a gene: 4. The germline V gene encodes CDR1 PRHDT and CDR2 FYEKMQ (reference sequence). The CDR3 runs to 15 residues. The CDR3 sequence: CASSLSGGFTDTQYF. In DNA form, the CDR3 reads TGTGCCAGCAGCTTATCGGGGGGGTTTACAGATACGCAGTATTTT.

At least ten counts were recorded for this clonotype. The V gene is TRBV12-3 or TRBV12-4, the J gene TRBJ2-1; D gene unclear. Trimming removed 3 bases from V and 8 bases from J, with 11 bases in between. The CDR3 totals 13 residues. CDR3 nucleotides: TGTGCCAGCAGTTTCGTCGGGCTCGATGAGCAGTTCTTC. Protein: CASSFVGLDEQFF.

Ten or more counts support this clonotype. The J gene is TRBJ1-6, the V gene TRBV28; weak D call: TRBD1 (5 bases). The CDR3 spans 15 residues. V was cut by 5 bases and J by 7 bases, with 15 bases left in between. The germline CDR1 and CDR2 sequences are MDHEN and SYDVKM. This CDR3 is CASSHFLGQNSPLHF. The CDR3 nucleotides read TGTGCCAGCAGTCATTTTTTGGGGCAAAATTCACCCCTCCACTTT. Together with reference TRBV28 and TRBJ1-6, the CDR3 gives the full variable domain: DVKVTQSSRYLVKRTGEKVFLECVQDMDHENMFWYRQDPGLGLRLIYFSYDVKMKEKGDIPEGYSVSREKKERFSLILESASTNQTSMYLCASSHFLGQNSPLHFGNGTRLTVT.

This clonotype showed up many times. The chain combines TRBV20-1 with TRBJ2-1; D unresolved. Between the trimmed V and J ends, which lost 6 bases and 0 bases, there was a span of 9 bases. The length of the CDR3 is 13 residues. Germline loops: CDR1 DFQATT, CDR2 SNEGSKA (reference sequence). CDR3 in amino acids: CSASPSSYNEQFF. CDR3 DNA sequence: TGCAGTGCCTCACCCAGCTCCTACAATGAGCAGTTCTTC.

The chain is built from TRBV11-2 and TRBJ2-1, with 7 bases identical to TRBD2. This CDR3 has 17 amino acids. Per the germline V gene, CDR1 is SGHAT and CDR2 is FQNNGV. The V gene end was trimmed by 5 bases and the J gene end by 4 bases; junction bases not matched to a gene: 14. CDR3 bases: TGTGCCAGCAGCCTCCCCAAACTGGGGCGGGGGTACAATGAGCAGTTCTTC. Translation: CASSLPKLGRGYNEQFF.

This clonotype has at least ten counts. One end of the junction fails to match germline, which may point to a read error. V usage is TRBV29-1 and J usage is TRBJ2-1, with D tentatively TRBD2 (5 bases). The CDR3 covers 11 residues. Germline CDR1 is SQVTM and CDR2 is ANQGSEA. This CDR3 reads CSVDGGPPPVF. The CDR3, as DNA: TGCAGCGTTGATGGCGGGCCCCCTCCGGTCTTC.

This clonotype was detected ten times or more. V usage is TRBV25-1 and J usage is TRBJ2-5; 8 nucleotides agree with TRBD2. With 8 bases clipped from V and 2 bases from J, the junction kept 4 bases outside the gene matches. In germline, CDR1 is MGHDK, CDR2 SYGVNS. The CDR3 consists of 13 residues. The CDR3 coding sequence is TGTGCCAGCGGCTTAGCGGGGCAAGAGACCCAGTACTTC. Amino acids: CASGLAGQETQYF.

This clonotype was seen many times. This chain uses TRBV5-1 with TRBJ2-1, with 11 bases lining up with TRBD2. Per the germline V gene, CDR1 is SGHRS and CDR2 is YFSETQ. The CDR3 length is 16 residues. The V and J ends lost 3 bases and 2 bases, in that order; junction bases with no gene match: 4. DNA of the CDR3: TGCGCCAGCAGCTATGGACTAGCGGGTGCCTACAATGAGCAGTTCTTC. Protein sequence: CASSYGLAGAYNEQFF. Combining the CDR3 with reference TRBV5-1 and TRBJ2-1 gives the whole variable domain KAGVTQTPRYLIKTRGQQVTLSCSPISGHRSVSWYQQTPGQGLQFLFEYFSETQRNKGNFPGRFSGRQFSNSRSEMNVSTLELGDSALYLCASSYGLAGAYNEQFFGPGTRLTVL.

About this clonotype itself: A much larger clonotype is one base distant, so this may be a read error. The rearrangement joins TRBV7-3 to TRBJ2-1; TRBD2 matches at 9 bases. The CDR3 covers 19 residues. Looked up from germline, CDR1 is SGHTA and CDR2 is FQGTGA. The CDR3 protein is CAGSLLGGLASSSYNEQFF. In DNA, the CDR3 is TGTGCCGGCAGCTTACTCGGGGGACTAGCTTCGAGCTCCTACAATGAGCAGTTCTTC.

This clonotype came up many times. This chain uses TRBV11-2 with TRBJ1-5; D is unresolved. Germline-derived CDR1 and CDR2 are SGHAT and FQNNGV. Deletions cut 2 bases from V and 0 bases from J, with 2 bases between. The CDR3 totals 13 residues. The CDR3 nucleotides read TGTGCCAGCAGCTTAAATAGCAATCAGCCCCAGCATTTT. It encodes CASSLNSNQPQHF.

This clonotype occurred many times. This chain joins TRBV5-1 and TRBJ1-6; no clear D. This CDR3 comprises 14 residues. Germline V gives CDR1 SGHRS, CDR2 YFSETQ. The ends were cut back, 1 base at V and 7 bases at J, with 9 bases in the middle. The CDR3 reads CASSLTPGNSPLHF. The CDR3 nucleotides read TGCGCCAGCAGCTTGACCCCTGGGAATTCACCCCTCCACTTT.

This clonotype was counted at least ten times. The chain's CDR3 is CASSQGRVGELFF. Here the CDR3 DNA reads TGTGCCAGCAGTCAAGGACGGGTCGGGGAGCTGTTTTTT. This chain uses TRBV6-2 or TRBV6-3 with TRBJ2-2; no definite D call. CDR3 length: 13 amino acids. Trimming stripped 5 bases from V and 7 bases from J, with 11 bases between. The germline V gene has CDR1 MNHEY and CDR2 SVGEGT.

This chain links TRBV20-1 with TRBJ1-4; D gene uncertain. V was clipped by 6 bases and J by 5 bases, with 10 bases between them. In germline, CDR1 is DFQATT, CDR2 SNEGSKA (reference sequence). The CDR3 length is 12 residues. The CDR3 loop reads CSAVGGNEKLFF. The CDR3 region has the DNA TGCAGTGCCGTAGGCGGGAATGAAAAACTGTTTTTT.

Points on this clonotype: Lacking the conserved final phenylalanine or tryptophan, this CDR3 likely reflects a read error. The V and J genes are TRBV20-1 and TRBJ2-1; 15 bases map to TRBD2. Per the germline V gene, CDR1 is DFQATT and CDR2 is SNEGSKA (reference sequence). The junction had 9 bases not matched to a gene; V was cut back by 6 bases and J by 0 bases. This CDR3 is built from 18 residues. CDR3 in amino acids: CSASGLAGGQSSYNEQFY. CDR3 DNA sequence: TGCAGTGCATCGGGACTAGCGGGAGGCCAGAGCTCCTACAATGAGCAGTTCTAC.

This clonotype ranks as medium-sized. The chain combines TRBV7-8 with TRBJ2-7; possibly TRBD1 for D (6 bases). This CDR3 spans 15 amino acids. Germline assignment: CDR1 SGHVS and CDR2 FQNEAQ. Trimming removed 5 bases from V and 6 bases from J, with 20 bases in between. CDR3 DNA: TGTGCCAGCAGCATAGGGACAACCGGGGCCAGCGAGCAGTACTTC. Residues: CASSIGTTGASEQYF.

In its sample, this clonotype was seen many times. The rearrangement joins TRBV12-3 or TRBV12-4 to TRBJ1-1; 7 bases fit TRBD1. With 2 bases clipped from V and 1 base from J, the junction kept 4 bases outside the gene matches. This CDR3 has 15 amino acids. The CDR3 region has the DNA TGTGCCAGCAGTTTAATGGGACAGCCGAACACTGAAGCTTTCTTT. This gives the protein CASSLMGQPNTEAFF.

This clonotype has ten or more counts. V gene TRBV10-3 combines with J gene TRBJ2-4; D might be TRBD1 (6 bases). V was trimmed by 6 bases and J by 8 bases, leaving 17 bases between them. Germline lookup yields CDR1 ENHRY and CDR2 SYGVKD. The CDR3 sequence is 14 residues long. In DNA, the CDR3 is TGTGCCATCAGCGAATACAGGGACGGGGACATTCAGTACTTC. Encoded protein: CAISEYRDGDIQYF.

This sequence joins TRBV7-2 and TRBJ2-3; the D is unclear. V lost 6 bases, J lost 0 bases, and 10 bases lay in between. This CDR3 region has 14 residues. From germline, CDR1 is SGHTA and CDR2 FQGNSA. This CDR3 is CASRQLSSTDTQYF. The CDR3 DNA reads TGTGCCAGCAGACAACTATCTAGCACAGATACGCAGTATTTT. Filled out from reference TRBV7-2 and TRBJ2-3, the complete variable domain reads GAGVSQSPSNKVTEKGKDVELRCDPISGHTALYWYRQSLGQGLEFLIYFQGNSAPDKSGLPSDRFSAERTGGSVSTLTIQRTQQEDSAVYLCASRQLSSTDTQYFGPGTRLTVL.

This clonotype has a count of ten or more. The chain links TRBV6-6 to TRBJ1-3; D remains unclear. The germline CDR1 and CDR2 sequences are MNHNY and SVGAGI (reference sequence). Between the trimmed V and J ends, which lost 4 bases and 4 bases, there was a span of 5 bases. The CDR3 spans 12 residues. This chain's CDR3 is CASSSIGNTIYF. The CDR3 nucleotides are TGTGCCAGCAGTTCCATAGGAAACACCATATATTTT.